The present T cell receptor (beta chain) was sequenced within a study of human CD8 memory T cell subsets. Phenotypically, stem-like memory CD8+ T cells (TSTEM) were characterized as CCR7+ PD-1- TIGIT-. The germline V gene encodes CDR1 MDHEN and CDR2 SYDVKM. CDR3 size: 16 residues. UMI-labeled 5' RACE produced the TCR beta libraries. TCRdb reworked the 5' RACE reads into one entry per CDR3 protein, no DNA. This sample lists roughly 10,000 distinct CDR3 sequences; its ten largest clones have around 16%. The chain joins TRBV28 to TRBJ2-3; TCRdb outputs TRBD1, but without DNA this stays unchecked. The TCR originated in a human donor in good health. Sequencing was done on a sample of CD8+ stem-like memory T cells (TSCM and TCM) sorted from PBMCs. Subset defined: stem-like memory CD8 T cells (TSTEM), CCR7+ PD-1- TIGIT-. CDR3 residues: CASSFQGAYGTDTQYF.